This is a list of T cell receptor beta chains from one sample in a study of B cell selection in AIRE deficiency. The repertoire was sequenced with immunoSEQ multiplex PCR; TCRdb's copy has only in-frame clones and lacks some. The data show roughly 23,000 clones, about 90% seen once. Input material: CD4+CD25+ Tregs sorted from PBMCs. All receptors come from a human donor in good health. Both conserved end residues are part of each CDR3. Fields, in order: V gene, D gene, J gene, clone size, CDR3 DNA, CDR3 protein. D genes are given only for firm matches. Rows give clone size only sometimes, using once, few, many, or a class for an expanded clone.

>TRBV18|NA|TRBJ1-5|NA
TGTGCCAGCTCAGGAAACCCAGCGGGAGGCGAGAGGCCCCAGCATTTT
CASSGNPAGGERPQHF
>TRBV6-4|TRBD2|TRBJ2-6|NA
TGTGCCAGCACCACGACTAGCGGGGGGGCTTCTGGGGCCAACGTCCTGACTTTC
CASTTTSGGASGANVLTF
>TRBV5-5|NA|TRBJ2-3|NA
TGTGCCAGCAGCTCGCAAACACGAGATACGCAGTATTTT
CASSSQTRDTQYF
>TRBV21-1|NA|TRBJ1-2|NA
TGTGCCAGCACCTATGGCTACACCTTC
CASTYGYTF
>TRBV5-1|TRBD2|TRBJ2-2|NA
TGCGCCAGCAGGGCTAGCGGGACCGGGGAGCTGTTTTTT
CASRASGTGELFF
>TRBV6-1|TRBD1|TRBJ2-2|few
TGTGCCAGCAGTGACCCGGGACAGGGTGACACCGGGGAGCTGTTTTTT
CASSDPGQGDTGELFF
>TRBV11-2|NA|TRBJ1-1|NA
TGTGCCAGCAGCTCCTGGGGGGGCGCCTGGTCCACTGAAGCTTTCTTT
CASSSWGGAWSTEAFF
>TRBV7-9|NA|TRBJ2-1|few
TGTGCCAGCAGCTTCGGGGTTAGGGAGCAGTTCTTC
CASSFGVREQFF
>TRBV5-6|TRBD2|TRBJ2-7|NA
TGTGCCAGCAGCCACCGGACTAGTCACGAGCAGTACTTC
CASSHRTSHEQYF
>TRBV25-1|NA|TRBJ2-2|NA
TGTGCCAGCAGGCCACAGGGTCCCGGGGAGCTGTTTTTT
CASRPQGPGELFF
>TRBV27|NA|TRBJ1-5|NA
TGTGCCAGCAGGGGTTTTATGGCCGATAGCAATCAGCCCCAGCATTTT
CASRGFMADSNQPQHF
>TRBV19|TRBD1|TRBJ1-1|NA
TGTGCCAGTAGTATATGGGTCAGGGGGGCGACTGAAGCTTTCTTT
CASSIWVRGATEAFF
>TRBV19|NA|TRBJ1-5|NA
TGTGCCAGTAGTATTGTCCTTTCTTATCAGCCCCAGCATTTT
CASSIVLSYQPQHF
>TRBV18|NA|TRBJ2-7|once
TGTGCCAGCTCACCACGCGGGGACGAGCAGTACTTC
CASSPRGDEQYF
>TRBV6-4|NA|TRBJ2-2|NA
TGTGCCAGCAGTGACTCGAGAACCGGGGAGCTGTTTTTT
CASSDSRTGELFF
>TRBV6-1|NA|TRBJ1-5|NA
TGTGCCAGCGGATCACAGGGTTTTGGGACAACATGGCATTTT
CASGSQGFGTTWHF
>TRBV11-2|NA|TRBJ2-1|NA
TGTGCCAGCAGCTTAGCAGTAGCGAATGAGCAGTTCTTC
CASSLAVANEQFF
>TRBV6-1|NA|TRBJ2-3|NA
TGTGCCAGCAGTGAAATGAGTACTAGCACAGATACGCAGTATTTT
CASSEMSTSTDTQYF
>TRBV11-2|NA|TRBJ1-3|NA
TGTGCCAGCAGCAGTTCCGGGACGACTGGAAACACCATATATTTT
CASSSSGTTGNTIYF
>TRBV5-4|NA|TRBJ1-3|NA
TGTGCCAGCAGCTCCAAACAGGGATTGGGAAACACCATATATTTT
CASSSKQGLGNTIYF
>TRBV6-1|NA|TRBJ1-1|NA
TGTGCCAGCAGTGAATTCGAAGGGACTGAAGCTTTCTTT
CASSEFEGTEAFF
>TRBV14|TRBD2|TRBJ2-1|NA
TGTGCCAGCAGCCAATGGCTAGCGGGGGGAACCTACAATGAGCAGTTCTTC
CASSQWLAGGTYNEQFF
>TRBV5-6|NA|TRBJ2-1|NA
TGTGCCAGCAGCTTCCGTCTAGACAATGAGCAGTTCTTC
CASSFRLDNEQFF
>TRBV9|NA|TRBJ1-4|NA
TGTGCCAGCAGCGTAGCTATGGGGATACGGGAAAAACTGTTTTTT
CASSVAMGIREKLFF
>TRBV20-1|NA|TRBJ2-5|NA
TGCAGTGCTAGCAGACACGAGACCCAGTACTTC
CSASRHETQYF
>TRBV6-6|NA|TRBJ2-4|NA
TGTGCCAGCAGTTATGGTGCGGGACCCTTAGGCATTCAGTACTTC
CASSYGAGPLGIQYF
>TRBV11-2|TRBD2|TRBJ2-1|NA
TGTGCCAGCAGCTTCAGTTTAGCGGGTTACAATGAGCAGTTCTTC
CASSFSLAGYNEQFF
>TRBV6-5|NA|TRBJ1-1|NA
TGTGCCAGCAGCTCTTCCCGGGCCTCAGGAGCTTTCTTT
CASSSSRASGAFF
>TRBV11-3|NA|TRBJ2-7|NA
TGTGCCAGCAGCTTAGTGTGGCAGGTCTCCTACGAGCAGTACTTC
CASSLVWQVSYEQYF
>TRBV19|NA|TRBJ1-5|NA
TGTGCCAGTAGTATACCCATCGGGGGGGCCTTCAATCAGCCCCAGCATTTT
CASSIPIGGAFNQPQHF
>TRBV6-5|TRBD1|TRBJ2-5|NA
TGTGCCAGCAGTTCACCGGGACAGGGGAAAGAGACCCAGTACTTC
CASSSPGQGKETQYF
>TRBV5-1|NA|TRBJ1-1|once
TGCGCCAGCAGCTCCCAGCCGGACAGGAACACTGAAGCTTTCTTT
CASSSQPDRNTEAFF
>TRBV18|NA|TRBJ2-7|NA
TGTGCCAGCTCACCCCCGGGAGTTCGCGAGCAGTACTTC
CASSPPGVREQYF
>TRBV9|TRBD2|TRBJ2-3|NA
TGTGCCAGCAGCGTAGCAGGGGCTAGCGGGAGGTGGGGCACAGATACGCAGTATTTT
CASSVAGASGRWGTDTQYF
>TRBV4-1|NA|TRBJ1-4|NA
TGCGCCAGCAGCCCAGGACCCGGAGGGGGGGAAAAACTGTTTTTT
CASSPGPGGGEKLFF
>TRBV7-2|NA|TRBJ1-1|NA
TGTGCCAGCAGTAGAGGGGGGAACACTGAAGCTTTCTTT
CASSRGGNTEAFF
>TRBV28|NA|TRBJ2-7|NA
TGTGCCAGCAGTTTCATCGACGGTACCTACGAGCAGTACTTC
CASSFIDGTYEQYF
>TRBV5-1|TRBD1|TRBJ2-7|once
TGCGCCAGCAGCCGTGACAGGGACCGACCCTACGAGCAGTACTTC
CASSRDRDRPYEQYF
>TRBV7-9|TRBD2|TRBJ2-1|NA
TGTGCCAGCAGCTTAGAGACTAGCCCCTACAATGAGCAGTTCTTC
CASSLETSPYNEQFF
>TRBV18|NA|TRBJ1-1|few
TGTGCCAGCTCACCTCGACAGGAGAACACTGAAGCTTTCTTT
CASSPRQENTEAFF
>TRBV12-1|NA|TRBJ1-4|NA
TGTGCCAGCAGCCTTGAGATGACTGTTAAGAATGAAAAACTGTTTTTT
CASSLEMTVKNEKLFF
>TRBV10-3|TRBD1|TRBJ1-2|NA
TGTGCCATCAGTCCAGGAACCGGGACAGGGACTATCGGCTACACCTTC
CAISPGTGTGTIGYTF
>TRBV5-6|TRBD1|TRBJ1-2|once
TGTGCCAGCAGCCCGACAGGGGTTTGGTATGGCTACACCTTC
CASSPTGVWYGYTF
>TRBV27|TRBD2|TRBJ2-1|NA
TGTGCCAGCAGTTCTAGCGGGAGAGCAACCACCGAGCAGTTCTTC
CASSSSGRATTEQFF
>TRBV7-2|NA|TRBJ2-3|NA
TGTGCCAGCAGCCAAAGGGGGGGGCCCCGCACAGATACGCAGTATTTT
CASSQRGGPRTDTQYF
>TRBV7-2|NA|TRBJ2-4|NA
TGTGCCAGCAGCTTAGTGGAGAACATTCAGTACTTC
CASSLVENIQYF
>TRBV19|TRBD1|TRBJ1-4|NA
TGTGCCAGTAGTACGTCGACAGGGGGCGAAAAACTGTTTTTT
CASSTSTGGEKLFF
>TRBV10-3|NA|TRBJ1-2|NA
TGTGCCATCAGCCCGGAGGGGGACTATGGCTACACCTTC
CAISPEGDYGYTF
>TRBV9|NA|TRBJ2-3|NA
TGTGCCAGCAGCACGGGACTCCTTGCGGGCACAGATACGCAGTATTTT
CASSTGLLAGTDTQYF
>TRBV2|NA|TRBJ1-1|NA
TGTGCCAGCAGCCCGAGAGGGAGCAGGGCGGACACTGAAGCTTTCTTT
CASSPRGSRADTEAFF